This TCR beta chain was captured in a study of T cells in Graves' hyperthyroidism and ophthalmopathy. Study conclusions and caveats: Stable hyperthyroidism was separated from ophthalmopathy by a model based on 13 V-J features.

The sample holds many counts of this clonotype. No antigen is known for it. V was cut by 3 bases and J by 0 bases, with 9 bases left in between. Germline V lookup: CDR1 SGHTA, CDR2 FQGNSA. The CDR3 extends over 15 amino acids. Authors of the study amplified TCR beta CDR3 regions from RNA transcripts. During a first-round RT-PCR of the TCR CDR3, the HTBI primer set was used. Via MiXCR, TCRdb re-called the multiplex PCR reads, giving one row per CDR3 protein. The sample lists about 200,000 distinct CDR3 sequences; approximately 20% were seen once. This chain joins TRBV7-2 and TRBJ2-4; no clear D gene. The sample comprised blood. This TCR came from a man aged 35-49 years with Graves' hyperthyroidism. This CDR3 reads CASSFRDLAKNIQYF. The CDR3 DNA sequence: TGTGCCAGCAGCTTCAGAGACCTAGCCAAAAACATTCAGTACTTC.